This T cell receptor beta chain comes out of a study of cytomegalovirus exposure and HLA in healthy donors. Overall study context: According to later analysis, the same platform produced the 90 to 150 validation and around 730 first-cohort repertoires.

Profiled with immunoSEQ multiplex PCR; TCRdb holds only in-frame clones, not every one. The data contain 150,000 to 170,000 clones, 75% to 90% of them singletons. Looked up from germline, CDR1 is SGHDT and CDR2 is YYEEEE. The CDR3 has 13 amino acids. Deletions cut 0 bases from V and 3 bases from J, with 6 bases between. A roughly 120-subject validation cohort, separate from the 666-subject first cohort, supplied the donors. On this clone itself: Its target is not known.

The study's findings and limits: Many donors carried some public TCRs, although rarity characterized most TCR sequences. As confirmed in vitro, three CMV-associated chains were specific for CMV antigens.

The origin of this receptor is a man aged 18 to 30 in good health and CMV-seropositive. The chain has TRBV5-6 and TRBJ1-1; the D gene is possibly TRBD1 (5 bases). The sample taken for sequencing was PBMCs. CDR3 DNA: TGTGCCAGCAGCTTGGTACAGGACACTGAAGCTTTCTTT. Protein product: CASSLVQDTEAFF.